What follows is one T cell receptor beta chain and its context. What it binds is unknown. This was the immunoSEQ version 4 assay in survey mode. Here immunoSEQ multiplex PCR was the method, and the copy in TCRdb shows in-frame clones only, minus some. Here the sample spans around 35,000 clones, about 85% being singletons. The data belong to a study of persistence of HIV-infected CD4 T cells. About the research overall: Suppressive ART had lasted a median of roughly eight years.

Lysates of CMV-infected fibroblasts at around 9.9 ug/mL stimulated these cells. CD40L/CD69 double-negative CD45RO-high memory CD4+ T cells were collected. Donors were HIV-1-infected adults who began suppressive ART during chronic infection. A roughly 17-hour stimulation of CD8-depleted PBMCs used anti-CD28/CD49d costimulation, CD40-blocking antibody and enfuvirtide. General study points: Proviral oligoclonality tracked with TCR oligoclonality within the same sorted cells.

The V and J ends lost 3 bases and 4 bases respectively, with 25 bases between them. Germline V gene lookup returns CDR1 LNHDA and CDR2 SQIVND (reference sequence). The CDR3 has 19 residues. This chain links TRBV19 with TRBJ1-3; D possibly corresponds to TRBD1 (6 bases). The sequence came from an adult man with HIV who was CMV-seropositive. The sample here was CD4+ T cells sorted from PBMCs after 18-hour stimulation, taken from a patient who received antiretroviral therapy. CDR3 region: CASSIRYQGSSGTGNTIYF. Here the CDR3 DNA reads TGTGCCAGTAGTATCAGGTATCAGGGGTCCTCTGGCACCGGAAACACCATATATTTT.